This T cell receptor beta chain is drawn from a study of T-cell reconstitution after alpha-beta-depleted transplantation in children. Unique molecular identifiers were built into the TCRbeta library. TCRdb ran MiXCR on the PCR reads and lists one entry per CDR3 protein. The sample carries about 500,000 distinct CDR3 sequences, 32% recorded once. Germline lookup yields CDR1 SEHNR and CDR2 FQNEAQ (reference sequence). The CDR3 is made up of 15 amino acids. With 2 bases removed from V and 2 bases from J, the gap between germline ends came to 11 bases. This clonotype was seen more than once but under ten times.

The sequence derives from a human donor who donated a stem cell graft to a child with aplastic anemia. V gene TRBV7-9 combines with J gene TRBJ2-3, with D maybe TRBD2 (5 bases). The specimen comprised PBMCs from the stem cell graft donor, sampled from the stem cell graft. This CDR3 reads CASSLPGVDTDTQYF. The CDR3 DNA reads as TGTGCCAGCAGCTTACCCGGGGTAGACACAGATACGCAGTATTTT.